A selection of T cell receptor beta chains follows, all from one sample in a study of blood T cell repertoires in COVID-19. The table came from immunoSEQ multiplex PCR; TCRdb's copy has only in-frame clones and leaves some out. Of about 150,000 clones listed, roughly 88% were seen once; the top ten hold almost 10%. Input material: peripheral blood. Receptors originate from a woman between 50 and 59 years old with acute or convalescent COVID-19. The CDR3 runs from the conserved cysteine through the conserved F or W. D genes are given only for firm matches. For some rows the clone size is stated as once, few or many, or as a class when expanded; others skip it.

TRBV7-2	.	.	TRBJ1-2	CASSLEDRAYGYTF	TGTGCCAGCAGCTTGGAGGACAGAGCCTATGGCTACACCTTC
TRBV4-2	TRBD2	many	TRBJ2-2	CASSQSVPGGLPGELFF	TGTGCCAGCAGCCAATCGGTCCCGGGGGGGCTTCCCGGGGAGCTGTTTTTT
TRBV11-2	TRBD2	.	TRBJ2-7	CASSGGWGSGELGEQYF	TGTGCCAGCAGCGGAGGGTGGGGTAGCGGGGAGCTTGGGGAGCAGTACTTC
TRBV6-5	.	.	TRBJ1-1	CASGKGGFTEAFF	TGTGCCAGCGGGAAAGGAGGTTTCACTGAAGCTTTCTTT
TRBV3-1/TRBV3-2	.	.	TRBJ1-1	CASSLSGNTEAFF	TGTGCCAGCAGCCTTTCAGGGAACACTGAAGCTTTCTTT
TRBV13	TRBD1	.	TRBJ1-6	CASSLGQGDSPLHF	TGTGCCAGCAGCTTAGGACAGGGGGACTCACCCCTCCACTTT
TRBV7-2	.	.	TRBJ1-5	CASRGSGNQPQHF	TGTGCCAGCAGAGGTTCGGGAAATCAGCCCCAGCATTTT
TRBV16	.	.	TRBJ1-6	CASSLRVTNSPLHF	TGTGCCAGCAGCCTCAGGGTGACAAATTCACCCCTCCACTTT
TRBV19	.	.	TRBJ2-3	CASSITTFTDTQYF	TGTGCCAGTAGTATTACTACCTTCACAGATACGCAGTATTTT
TRBV7-3	.	once	TRBJ2-6	CASSSRVSGANVLTF	TGTGCCAGCAGCTCCCGGGTCTCTGGGGCCAACGTCCTGACTTTC
TRBV19	.	once	TRBJ1-5	CASSISDQPQHF	TGTGCCAGTAGTATTTCGGATCAGCCCCAGCATTTT
TRBV27	TRBD1	.	TRBJ2-7	CASGLPGQSYEQYF	TGTGCCAGCGGCCTTCCGGGACAGTCCTACGAGCAGTACTTC
TRBV18	.	.	TRBJ2-6	CASSPGRDRYSGANVLTF	TGTGCCAGCTCACCCGGGAGGGACAGATACTCTGGGGCCAACGTCCTGACTTTC
TRBV7-3	.	.	TRBJ1-1	CASRLTTGTEAFF	TGTGCCAGCAGATTAACAACCGGGACAGAAGCTTTCTTT
TRBV4-3	.	.	TRBJ2-1	CASSPLGGGANEQFF	TGCGCCAGCAGCCCCTTAGGAGGGGGGGCCAATGAGCAGTTCTTC
TRBV6-1	.	.	TRBJ2-7	CASSEEGDRSYEQYF	TGTGCCAGCAGTGAAGAAGGAGATAGGTCCTACGAGCAGTACTTC
TRBV4-1	TRBD1	.	TRBJ1-4	CASSPTGTGYEKLFF	TGCGCCAGCAGCCCTACGGGGACAGGGTACGAAAAACTGTTTTTT
TRBV7-3	TRBD2	.	TRBJ2-3	CASSSESGASTDTQYF	TGTGCCAGCAGCTCAGAGAGCGGGGCCAGCACAGATACGCAGTATTTT
TRBV10-3	.	few	TRBJ2-3	CAISGQAPGTQYF	TGTGCCATCAGTGGTCAAGCCCCTGGTACGCAGTATTTT
TRBV5-6	.	.	TRBJ1-3	CASSSAGAGGNTIYF	TGTGCCAGCAGCTCTGCGGGGGCAGGTGGAAACACCATATATTTT
TRBV19	.	.	TRBJ1-2	CASSGGGRNYGYTF	TGTGCCAGTAGTGGCGGCGGGCGGAACTATGGCTACACCTTC
TRBV19	TRBD1	.	TRBJ2-1	CATQQTGHPPTGQFF	TGTGCCACACAACAGACAGGGCATCCCCCGACTGGGCAGTTCTTC
TRBV19	.	.	TRBJ1-5	CASSTTGASAGQPQHF	TGTGCCAGTAGTACGACAGGAGCCTCAGCAGGTCAGCCCCAGCATTTT
TRBV28	.	.	TRBJ1-4	CASSSHSGAHNEKLFF	TGTGCCAGCAGTTCACACTCAGGGGCCCATAATGAAAAACTGTTTTTT
TRBV7-2	TRBD1	.	TRBJ2-2	CASSPGQGAGELFF	TGTGCCAGCAGCCCCGGACAGGGGGCCGGGGAGCTGTTTTTT
TRBV4-3	.	.	TRBJ2-2	CASSQAGHHNTGELFF	TGCGCCAGCAGCCAAGCGGGACACCATAACACCGGGGAGCTGTTTTTT
TRBV7-8	TRBD2	.	TRBJ2-1	CASSLGWLAGGNEQFF	TGTGCCAGCAGCTTAGGTTGGCTAGCGGGGGGCAATGAGCAGTTCTTC
TRBV7-2	.	.	TRBJ1-1	CASSLSRGGDTEAFF	TGTGCCAGCAGCTTATCAAGGGGGGGCGACACTGAAGCTTTCTTT
TRBV29-1	.	.	TRBJ2-3	CSVEGVGTDTQYF	TGCAGCGTTGAGGGAGTCGGCACAGATACGCAGTATTTT
TRBV4-3	TRBD1	few	TRBJ1-2	CASSHSITGTDYGYTF	TGCGCCAGCAGCCACTCAATAACAGGGACAGACTATGGCTACACCTTC
TRBV4-3	TRBD1	.	TRBJ1-1	CASSQSQGVTEAFF	TGCGCCAGCAGCCAGTCACAGGGGGTGACTGAAGCTTTCTTT
TRBV27	TRBD2	.	TRBJ2-7	CASSLGLAEIYEQYF	TGTGCCAGCAGTTTAGGACTAGCGGAGATCTACGAGCAGTACTTC
TRBV2	.	.	TRBJ1-5	CASNRGNQPQHF	TGTGCCAGCAACAGGGGCAATCAGCCCCAGCATTTT
TRBV28	TRBD2	.	TRBJ2-2	CASSPAGGYTGELFF	TGTGCCAGTTCTCCAGCGGGAGGATACACCGGGGAGCTGTTTTTT
TRBV6-5	.	.	TRBJ1-1	CASRRTMDTEAFF	TGTGCCAGCAGGAGGACTATGGACACTGAAGCTTTCTTT
TRBV7-2	.	.	TRBJ1-3	CASSLALGAGNTIYF	TGTGCCAGCAGCTTAGCGTTGGGAGCTGGAAACACCATATATTTT